Following are 9 T cell receptor beta chains from one sample sequenced in a study of cytomegalovirus exposure and HLA in healthy donors. Repertoires were generated with immunoSEQ multiplex PCR, while TCRdb's copy carries only in-frame clones and drops some. In the table there are more than 140,000 clones, less than 90% of which are singletons. The sequenced sample consisted of PBMCs. Source of these receptors: a young woman in good health and CMV-seropositive.

This chain connects TRBV19 to TRBJ2-7, with 11 bases aligning to TRBD2. CDR1 LNHDA and CDR2 SQIVND come from the germline V gene (reference sequence). The CDR3 length is 15 residues. The V segment lost 6 bases and the J segment 3 bases; nucleotides outside the gene matches: 7. CDR3 amino acids: CASSLRGLADYEQYF. CDR3 DNA: TGTGCCAGTAGCCTTCGGGGACTAGCGGACTACGAGCAGTACTTC.

The CDR3 reads CASSGNRAEQYF. CDR3 DNA: TGTGCCAGCAGCGGAAACAGGGCCGAGCAGTACTTC. This chain connects TRBV9 to TRBJ2-7; perhaps TRBD1 as D (6 bases). The CDR3 is 12 residues long. Germline lookup yields CDR1 SGDLS and CDR2 YYNGEE. The V and J ends lost 3 bases and 6 bases respectively, with 10 bases between them.

In its sample, this clone was seen once. This rearrangement joins TRBV10-3 to TRBJ2-7, with 10 bases aligning to TRBD2. Trimming removed 4 bases from V and 0 bases from J; junction bases left unmatched: 6. This CDR3 has 16 residues. Germline V gives CDR1 ENHRY, CDR2 SYGVKD. For the CDR3, the DNA is TGTGCCATCAGTGCCTCTAGCGGGGGCGCCTCCTACGAGCAGTACTTC. Translating gives CAISASSGGASYEQYF.

This chain links TRBV14 with TRBJ1-4; 8 positions match TRBD1. The V gene end was trimmed by 2 bases and the J gene end by 7 bases; junction bases not matched to a gene: 6. The CDR3 covers 15 residues. Germline V gene data show CDR1 as SGHDN and CDR2 as FVKESK. The CDR3 loop is CASSQRLDRGEKLFF. Written as DNA, the CDR3 is TGTGCCAGCAGCCAAAGATTAGACAGGGGTGAAAAACTGTTTTTT.

V is TRBV7-9 and J is TRBJ2-1; D may be TRBD2 (7 bases). Germline CDR1 reads SEHNR; CDR2 reads FQNEAQ (reference sequence). The length of the CDR3 is 18 residues. Trimming shortened V by 5 bases and J by 0 bases, and 20 bases separated the two germline ends. The CDR3 region has the DNA TGTGCCAGCAGCAGAGGGGGTAGCGGGCTCAGCTCCTACAATGAGCAGTTCTTC. This codes for CASSRGGSGLSSYNEQFF.

The chain links TRBV5-1 to TRBJ2-5; no reliable D call. V lost 4 bases and J 0 bases, leaving 7 bases between the germline ends. The germline gives CDR1 SGHRS, CDR2 YFSETQ. The CDR3 is made up of 13 amino acids. CDR3 residues: CASSIAYQETQYF. In nucleotides, the CDR3 is TGCGCCAGCAGCATCGCGTACCAAGAGACCCAGTACTTC.

The chain joins TRBV12-2 to TRBJ2-7; the table gives TRBD2 as D, unverified against the DNA. TRBV12-2 constitutes a pseudogene. This CDR3 has 10 residues. In DNA form, the CDR3 reads TGTGCAAGTCGCCTTTACGAGCAGTACTTC. This translates into CASRLYEQYF.

The rearrangement joins TRBV5-1 to TRBJ1-1; TRBD1 might be the D (6 bases). The V and J ends lost 0 bases and 7 bases respectively, with 10 bases between them. Germline V lookup: CDR1 SGHRS, CDR2 YFSETQ. The CDR3 extends over 13 amino acids. The CDR3 spells CASSLVMTGEAFF. The CDR3 region has the DNA TGCGCCAGCAGCTTGGTTATGACAGGTGAAGCTTTCTTT.

The rearrangement links TRBV9 to TRBJ1-3; D not resolved. The germline V and J ends were trimmed by 0 bases and 0 bases, with 13 bases remaining between them. Germline-derived CDR1 and CDR2 are SGDLS and YYNGEE. CDR3 size: 17 residues. The CDR3 loop reads CASSVGNSGTSGNTIYF. The CDR3 DNA reads as TGTGCCAGCAGCGTAGGAAACAGCGGCACCTCTGGAAACACCATATATTTT.